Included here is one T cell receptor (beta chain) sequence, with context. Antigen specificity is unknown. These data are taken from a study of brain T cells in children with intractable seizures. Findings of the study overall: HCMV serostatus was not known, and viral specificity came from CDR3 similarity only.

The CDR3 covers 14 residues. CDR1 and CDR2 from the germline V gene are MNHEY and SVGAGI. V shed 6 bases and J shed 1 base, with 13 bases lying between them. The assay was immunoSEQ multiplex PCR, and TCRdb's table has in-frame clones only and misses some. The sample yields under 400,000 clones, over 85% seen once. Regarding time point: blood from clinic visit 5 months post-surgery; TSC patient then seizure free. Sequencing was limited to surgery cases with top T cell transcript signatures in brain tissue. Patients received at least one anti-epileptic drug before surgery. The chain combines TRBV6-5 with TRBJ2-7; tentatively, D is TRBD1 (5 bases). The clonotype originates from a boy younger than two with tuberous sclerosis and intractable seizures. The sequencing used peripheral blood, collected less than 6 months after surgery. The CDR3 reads CASRHLDNSYEQYF. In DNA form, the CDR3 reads TGTGCCAGCAGGCATCTGGACAATTCCTACGAGCAGTACTTC.